This T cell receptor (beta chain) was documented in a study of blood T cells in healthy people across ages. General observations from the study: Higher diversity, along with more naive CD4+ cells, distinguished long-lived donors from aged donors.

The CDR3 consists of 14 residues. Germline loops: CDR1 LNHDA, CDR2 SQIVND (reference sequence). Next came a second PCR, run for roughly 7 to 12 cycles, which used a sample-barcoded 5' primer along with a J-beta primer mix. Every cDNA molecule carried a tag from a template-switch adaptor bearing 12 random nucleotides. TCRdb reprocessed the 5' RACE reads with MiXCR, giving one entry per CDR3 protein. The table has about 720,000 distinct CDR3 sequences, 22% seen once. As regards this clonotype: No antigen is known for it.

The chain joins TRBV19 to TRBJ2-7, with 9 bases aligning to TRBD2. The J call is in doubt because the DNA end fits TRBJ2-1 better. Input material: blood. The origin of this receptor is a man between 65 and 85 years old in good health. CDR3 protein: CASSIRLAANEQFF. In DNA form, the CDR3 reads TGTGCCAGTAGTATTAGACTAGCGGCCAATGAGCAGTTCTTC.